This T cell receptor (beta chain) was captured in a study of shared clonotypes between healthy human individuals. The study's findings and limits: Limitation of the genetic and exposure-history diversity represented came from the few donors.

The unsorted PBMC replicate PCRs were performed with roughly 300 ng DNA, around 30,000 T cell genomes. Using ten immunoSEQ deep assay plates, investigators sequenced unsorted PBMC DNA. Using immunoSEQ multiplex PCR, the repertoire was profiled, and TCRdb retains in-frame clones only, with some absent. Of fewer than 700,000 clones listed, around three quarters are singletons. With regard to this clone: Its antigen is not identified.

V lost 8 bases and J lost 9, with 8 bases in between. CDR1 and CDR2 from the germline V gene are MNHNS and SASEGT. CDR3 length: 11 amino acids. The receptor was derived from a woman aged 40-49 years in good health. Some clones in this sample may be carry-over from other donors' samples. The sequenced material came from PBMCs. The chain combines TRBV6-1 with TRBJ1-6; D gene ambiguous. CDR3 bases: TGTGCCAGCGGAAGCCCTTCACCCCTCCACTTT. It yields the protein CASGSPSPLHF.